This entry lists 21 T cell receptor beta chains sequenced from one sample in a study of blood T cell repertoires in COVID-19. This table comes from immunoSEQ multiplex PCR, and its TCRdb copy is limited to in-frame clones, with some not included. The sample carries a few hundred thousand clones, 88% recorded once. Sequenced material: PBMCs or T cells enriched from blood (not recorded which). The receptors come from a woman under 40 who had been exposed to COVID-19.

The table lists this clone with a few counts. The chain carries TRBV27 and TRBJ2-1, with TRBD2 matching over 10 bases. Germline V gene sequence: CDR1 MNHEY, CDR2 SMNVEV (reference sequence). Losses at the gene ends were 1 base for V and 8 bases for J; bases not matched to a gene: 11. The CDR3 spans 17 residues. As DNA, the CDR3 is TGTGCCAGCAGTTTATGGGCTAGCGGGAGCTTACTTCATGAGCAGTTCTTC. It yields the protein CASSLWASGSLLHEQFF.

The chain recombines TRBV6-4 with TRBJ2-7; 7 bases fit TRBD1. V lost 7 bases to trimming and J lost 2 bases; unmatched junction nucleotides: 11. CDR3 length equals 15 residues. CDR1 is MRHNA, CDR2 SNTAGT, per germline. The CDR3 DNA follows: TGTGCCAGCAAATTGACAGGGCTCGGGCCCTACGAGCAGTACTTC. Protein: CASKLTGLGPYEQYF.

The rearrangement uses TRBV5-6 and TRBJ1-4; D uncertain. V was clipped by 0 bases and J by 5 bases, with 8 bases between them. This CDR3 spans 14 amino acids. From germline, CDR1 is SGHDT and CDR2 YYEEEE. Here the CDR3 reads CASSLVAANEKLFF. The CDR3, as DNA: TGTGCCAGCAGCTTGGTTGCCGCGAATGAAAAACTGTTTTTT.

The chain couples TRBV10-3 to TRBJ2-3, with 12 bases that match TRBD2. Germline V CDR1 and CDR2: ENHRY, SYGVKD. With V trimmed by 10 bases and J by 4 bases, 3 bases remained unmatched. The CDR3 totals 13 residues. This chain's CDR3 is CATLAGGADTQYF. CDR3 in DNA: TGTGCCACCCTAGCGGGAGGGGCAGATACGCAGTATTTT.

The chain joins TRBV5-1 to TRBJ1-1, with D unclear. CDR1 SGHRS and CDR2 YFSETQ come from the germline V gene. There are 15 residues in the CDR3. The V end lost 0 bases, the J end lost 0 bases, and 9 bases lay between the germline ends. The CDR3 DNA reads TGCGCCAGCAGCTTGGAACTAGCCATGAACACTGAAGCTTTCTTT. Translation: CASSLELAMNTEAFF.

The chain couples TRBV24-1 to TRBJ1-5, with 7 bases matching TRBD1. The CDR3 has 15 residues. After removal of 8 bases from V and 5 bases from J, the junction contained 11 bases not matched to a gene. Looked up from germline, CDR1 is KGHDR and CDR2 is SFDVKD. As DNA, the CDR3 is TGTGCCACCAAACCGACAGGGCCCCCCGATCAGCCCCAGCATTTT. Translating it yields CATKPTGPPDQPQHF.

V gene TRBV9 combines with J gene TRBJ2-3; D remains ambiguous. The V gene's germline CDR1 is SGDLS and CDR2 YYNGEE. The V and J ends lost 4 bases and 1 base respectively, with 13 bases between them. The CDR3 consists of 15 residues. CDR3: CASSPGASGTDTQYF. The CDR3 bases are TGTGCCAGCAGCCCCGGTGCGTCTGGCACAGATACGCAGTATTTT.

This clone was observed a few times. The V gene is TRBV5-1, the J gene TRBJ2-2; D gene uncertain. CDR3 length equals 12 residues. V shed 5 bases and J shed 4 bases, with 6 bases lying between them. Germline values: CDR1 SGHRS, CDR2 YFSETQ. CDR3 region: CASRVGTGELFF. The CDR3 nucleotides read TGCGCCAGCAGGGTCGGCACCGGGGAGCTGTTTTTT. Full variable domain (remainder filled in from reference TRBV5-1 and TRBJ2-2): KAGVTQTPRYLIKTRGQQVTLSCSPISGHRSVSWYQQTPGQGLQFLFEYFSETQRNKGNFPGRFSGRQFSNSRSEMNVSTLELGDSALYLCASRVGTGELFFGEGSRLTVL.

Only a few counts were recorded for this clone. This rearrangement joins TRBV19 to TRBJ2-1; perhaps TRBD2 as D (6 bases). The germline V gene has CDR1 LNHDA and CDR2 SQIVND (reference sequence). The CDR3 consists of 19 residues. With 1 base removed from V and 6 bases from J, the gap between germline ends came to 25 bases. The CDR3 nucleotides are TGTGCCAGTAGTATAGGGAATGAATTGCGGGAACCCTGGGGCAATGAGCAGTTCTTC. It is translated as CASSIGNELREPWGNEQFF.

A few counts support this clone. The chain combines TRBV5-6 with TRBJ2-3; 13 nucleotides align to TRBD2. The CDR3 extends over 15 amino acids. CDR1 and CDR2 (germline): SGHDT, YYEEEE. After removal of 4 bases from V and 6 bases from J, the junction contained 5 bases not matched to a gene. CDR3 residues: CASSAPTSGRDTQYF. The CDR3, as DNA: TGTGCCAGCAGCGCGCCGACTAGCGGGAGGGATACGCAGTATTTT.

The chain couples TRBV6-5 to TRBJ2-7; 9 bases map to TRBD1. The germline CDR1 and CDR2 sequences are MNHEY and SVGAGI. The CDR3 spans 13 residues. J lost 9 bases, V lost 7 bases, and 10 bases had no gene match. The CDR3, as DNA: TGTGCCAGCACCGGGACAGGGTCTTCCAGGCAGTACTTC. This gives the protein CASTGTGSSRQYF.

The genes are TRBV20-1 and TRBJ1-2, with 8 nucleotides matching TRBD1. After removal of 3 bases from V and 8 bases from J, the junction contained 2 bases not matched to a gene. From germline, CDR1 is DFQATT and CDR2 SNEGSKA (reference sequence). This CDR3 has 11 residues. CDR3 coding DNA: TGCAGTGCTAGCCCAGGGGGCGGCTACACCTTC. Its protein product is CSASPGGGYTF.

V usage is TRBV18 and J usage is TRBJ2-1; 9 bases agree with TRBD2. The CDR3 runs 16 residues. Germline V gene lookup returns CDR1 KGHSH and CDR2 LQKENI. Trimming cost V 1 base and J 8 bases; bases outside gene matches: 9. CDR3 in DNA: TGTGCCAGCTCACCACAGGGACTAGCTTTTTTCGATGAGCAGTTCTTC. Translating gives CASSPQGLAFFDEQFF.

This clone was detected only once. The CDR3 sequence: CASSSLGGLNTEAFF. The DNA for the CDR3 is TGTGCCAGCAGTTCCCTGGGGGGTTTGAACACTGAAGCTTTCTTT. This sequence joins TRBV28 and TRBJ1-1; maybe TRBD1 (5 bases). Trimming stripped 4 bases from V and 0 bases from J, with 12 bases between. Germline CDR1 MDHEN, CDR2 SYDVKM. The CDR3 contains 15 residues.

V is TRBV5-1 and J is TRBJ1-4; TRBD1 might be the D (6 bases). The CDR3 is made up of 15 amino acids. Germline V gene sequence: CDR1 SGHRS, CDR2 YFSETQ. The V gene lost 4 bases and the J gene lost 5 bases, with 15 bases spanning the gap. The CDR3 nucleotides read TGCGCCAGCAGCCCGGGACACTACGGGAATGAAAAACTGTTTTTT. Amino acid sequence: CASSPGHYGNEKLFF.

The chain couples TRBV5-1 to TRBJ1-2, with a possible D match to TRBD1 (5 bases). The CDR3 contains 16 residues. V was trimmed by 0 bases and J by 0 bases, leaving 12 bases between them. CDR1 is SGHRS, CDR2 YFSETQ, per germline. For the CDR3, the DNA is TGCGCCAGCAGCTTGGAAAAACAGGTTACTAACTATGGCTACACCTTC. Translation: CASSLEKQVTNYGYTF.

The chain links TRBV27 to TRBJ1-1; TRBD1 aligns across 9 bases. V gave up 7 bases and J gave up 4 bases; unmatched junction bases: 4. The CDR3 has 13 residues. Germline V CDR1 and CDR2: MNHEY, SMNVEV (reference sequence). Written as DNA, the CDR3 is TGTGCCAGCACCCTGACAGGGGGCACTGAAGCTTTCTTT. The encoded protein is CASTLTGGTEAFF.

CDR3 loop: CASSPAGTTYNEQFF. CDR3 in DNA: TGTGCCAGCAGCCCAGCCGGGACAACCTACAATGAGCAGTTCTTC. The V call is TRBV3-1 (or the pseudogene TRBV3-2), the J call TRBJ2-1, with D possibly TRBD1 on 6 matching bases. Per the germline V gene, CDR1 is LGHDT and CDR2 is YNNKEL (reference sequence). The CDR3 runs to 15 residues. Trimming pared 4 bases from V and 2 bases from J, leaving 12 bases between.

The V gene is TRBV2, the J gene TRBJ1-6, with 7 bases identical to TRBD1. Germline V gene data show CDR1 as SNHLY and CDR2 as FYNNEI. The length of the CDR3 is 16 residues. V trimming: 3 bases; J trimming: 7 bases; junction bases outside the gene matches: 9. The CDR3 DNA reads TGTGCCAGCAGTGACGAACGGACAGGTTTAAATTCACCCCTCCACTTT. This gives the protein CASSDERTGLNSPLHF.

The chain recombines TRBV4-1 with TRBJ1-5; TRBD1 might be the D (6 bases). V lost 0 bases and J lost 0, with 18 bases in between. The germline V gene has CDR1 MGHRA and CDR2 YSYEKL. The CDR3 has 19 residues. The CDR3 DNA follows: TGCGCCAGCAGCCAAGAAGGACTTGGACAGACTTATAGCAATCAGCCCCAGCATTTT. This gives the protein CASSQEGLGQTYSNQPQHF.

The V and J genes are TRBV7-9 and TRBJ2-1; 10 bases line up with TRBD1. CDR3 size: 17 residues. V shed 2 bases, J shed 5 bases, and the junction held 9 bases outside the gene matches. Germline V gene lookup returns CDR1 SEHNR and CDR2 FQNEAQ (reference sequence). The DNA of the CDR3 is TGTGCCAGCAGCTTAACGGAGGGACAGGGGTCGGACAATGAGCAGTTCTTC. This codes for CASSLTEGQGSDNEQFF. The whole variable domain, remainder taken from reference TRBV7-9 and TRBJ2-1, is DTGVSQNPRHKITKRGQNVTFRCDPISEHNRLYWYRQTLGQGPEFLTYFQNEAQLEKSRLLSDRFSAERPKGSFSTLEIQRTEQGDSAMYLCASSLTEGQGSDNEQFFGPGTRLTVL.